The clone carrying this TCR beta chain showed up just a few times. The sample originates from a study of CD8 T cells in ankylosing spondylitis. TCRdb ran MiXCR on the 5' RACE reads and lists one entry per CDR3 protein. The data contain about 160,000 distinct CDR3 sequences, 18% of them seen just once; the ten biggest clones take up roughly 7.7%. Germline lookup yields CDR1 KGHSH and CDR2 LQKENI. The CDR3 has 16 residues. The junction had 7 bases not matched to a gene; V was cut back by 3 bases and J by 7 bases. V is TRBV18 and J is TRBJ2-1, with 12 positions matching TRBD2. Material: blood, either unsorted or a sorted T cell fraction (not recorded which). The TCR was taken from a male donor with ankylosing spondylitis or in good health (not recorded which). CDR3 region: CASSPSSGRAGNEQFF. The CDR3 bases are TGTGCCAGCTCACCGTCTAGCGGGAGGGCCGGTAATGAGCAGTTCTTC.